A selection of T cell receptor beta chains follows, all from one sample in a study of PD-1 blockade in classical Hodgkin lymphoma. The table came from immunoSEQ multiplex PCR; TCRdb's copy has only in-frame clones and leaves some out. The sample includes approximately 44,000 clones, 55% to 70% of them seen just once. This material consisted of peripheral blood mononuclear cells (PBMCs), taken before the fourth cycle of nivolumab. All receptors derive from a human donor with classical Hodgkin lymphoma. CDR3s leave out the opening cysteine and the closing phenylalanine or tryptophan.

V gene	J gene	CDR3 protein
TRBV4-3	TRBJ2-7	ASSQEPPHTGQGENYEQY
TRBV6-6	TRBJ1-1	ASSYTVLNTEAF
TRBV7-3	TRBJ2-1	ASSFQGWREQF
TRBV19	TRBJ2-2	ASSPRGDSLGELF
TRBV6-1	TRBJ1-1	ASSGEVNTEAF
TRBV4-3	TRBJ1-5	ASSQDGGVNQPQH
TRBV5-6	TRBJ1-1	ASRIAQAASTEAF
TRBV2	TRBJ1-2	ASSEAGVDFYGYT
TRBV7-9	TRBJ2-6	ASSLISVGSGANVLT
TRBV6-5	TRBJ2-2	ASSEGSTGELF
TRBV5-1	TRBJ1-1	ASSLSQGGTEAF
TRBV29-1	TRBJ1-2	SPSGGHKDYGYT
TRBV21-1	TRBJ2-3	ASSNPREDHFTPTSTDTQY
TRBV18	TRBJ1-2	ASSPETGALTNYGYT
TRBV5-4	TRBJ2-7	ASSARDRGPYEQY
TRBV15	TRBJ2-1	ATSRASGYNEQF
TRBV19	TRBJ1-2	ASDDPGQTNYGYT
TRBV7-2	TRBJ2-7	ASSPHPEAYEQY
TRBV9	TRBJ1-1	ASNPGNGEAF
TRBV2	TRBJ1-4	ASMGDGQVNEKLF
TRBV28	TRBJ1-6	ASSLSGSRINSPLH
TRBV28	TRBJ1-3	ASRTFGGENTIY
TRBV20-1	TRBJ2-7	SASDGYEQY
TRBV28	TRBJ1-3	ASSLTGGNTIY
TRBV20-1	TRBJ1-6	SARDNPPLH
TRBV7-9	TRBJ2-5	ASSSPDTWDRETQY
TRBV5-4	TRBJ1-2	ASSLSQGSYGYT
TRBV15	TRBJ2-2	ATSRGNTGELF
TRBV6-1	TRBJ1-1	ASSANTEAF
TRBV7-6	TRBJ2-1	ASSLGGWDNPL
TRBV7-9	TRBJ1-6	ASSKGQGLSYNSPLH
TRBV27	TRBJ2-1	ASSLGGHEF
TRBV27	TRBJ2-2	ASSFATGELF
TRBV7-8	TRBJ1-1	ASSLVAGWNTEAF
TRBV5-6	TRBJ2-5	ASSRGTSFRETQY
TRBV21-1	TRBJ2-5	ASSKRGRLREETQY